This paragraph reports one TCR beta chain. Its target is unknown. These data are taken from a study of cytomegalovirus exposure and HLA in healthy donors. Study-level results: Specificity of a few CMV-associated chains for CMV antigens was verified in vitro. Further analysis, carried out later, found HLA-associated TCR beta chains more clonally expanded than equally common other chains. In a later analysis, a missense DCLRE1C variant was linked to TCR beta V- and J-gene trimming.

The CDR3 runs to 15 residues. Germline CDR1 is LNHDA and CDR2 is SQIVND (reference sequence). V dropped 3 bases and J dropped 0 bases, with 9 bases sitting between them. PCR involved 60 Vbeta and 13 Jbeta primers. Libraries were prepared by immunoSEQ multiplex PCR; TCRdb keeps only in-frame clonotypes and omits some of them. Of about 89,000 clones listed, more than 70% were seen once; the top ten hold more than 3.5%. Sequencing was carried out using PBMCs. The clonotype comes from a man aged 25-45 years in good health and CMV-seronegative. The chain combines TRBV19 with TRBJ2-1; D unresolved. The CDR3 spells CASSIQDSSYNEQFF. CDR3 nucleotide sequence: TGTGCCAGTAGTATCCAGGATAGCTCCTACAATGAGCAGTTCTTC.